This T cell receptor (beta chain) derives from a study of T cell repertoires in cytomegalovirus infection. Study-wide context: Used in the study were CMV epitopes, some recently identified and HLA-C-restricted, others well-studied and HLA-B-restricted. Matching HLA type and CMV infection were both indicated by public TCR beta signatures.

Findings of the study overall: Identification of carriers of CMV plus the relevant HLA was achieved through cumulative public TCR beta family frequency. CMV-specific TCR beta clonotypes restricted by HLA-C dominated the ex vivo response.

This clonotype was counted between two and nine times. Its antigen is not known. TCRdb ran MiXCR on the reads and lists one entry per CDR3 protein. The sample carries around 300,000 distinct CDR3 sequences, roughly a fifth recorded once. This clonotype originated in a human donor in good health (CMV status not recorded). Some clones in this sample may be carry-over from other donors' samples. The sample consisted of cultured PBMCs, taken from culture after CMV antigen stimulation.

As DNA, the CDR3 is TGTGCCAGCAGCTTATCGCGGGAGGGGTTTCTGGGGTATTTT. This translates into CASSLSREGFLGYF. The chain joins TRBV7-9 to TRBJ2-3, with 9 bases fitting TRBD2. CDR1 and CDR2 (germline): SEHNR, FQNEAQ (reference sequence). The CDR3 loop spans 14 amino acids. Trimming cost V 2 bases and J 14 bases; bases outside gene matches: 11.